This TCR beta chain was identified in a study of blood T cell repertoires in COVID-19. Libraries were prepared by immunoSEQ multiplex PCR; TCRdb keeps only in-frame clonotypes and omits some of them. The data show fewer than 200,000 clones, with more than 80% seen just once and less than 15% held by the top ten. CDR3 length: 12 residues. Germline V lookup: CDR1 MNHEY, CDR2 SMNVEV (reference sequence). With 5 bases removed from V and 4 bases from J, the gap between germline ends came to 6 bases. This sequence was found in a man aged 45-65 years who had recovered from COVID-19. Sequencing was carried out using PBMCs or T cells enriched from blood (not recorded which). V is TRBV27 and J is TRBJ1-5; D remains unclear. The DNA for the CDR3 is TGTGCCAGCAGTCCACTAAATCAGCCCCAGCATTTT. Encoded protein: CASSPLNQPQHF.